These 9 T cell receptor beta chains were all obtained from the same sample, sequenced in a study of identical twins. TCRdb re-analysed the 5' RACE reads in MiXCR, keeping a single row per CDR3 protein. This table holds fewer than 550,000 distinct CDR3 sequences, approximately 15% found once. This same sample was also taken into another study, of yellow fever vaccine responses in identical twins.

The specimen sequenced was CD4+ T cells sorted from blood. Receptors were obtained from a young woman in good health.

The chain recombines TRBV12-3 or TRBV12-4 with TRBJ2-1; the D is unclear. This CDR3 is built from 15 residues. The germline V and J ends were trimmed by 6 bases and 6 bases, with 18 bases remaining between them. CDR3 in amino acids: CASREQEEGANEQFF. DNA for the CDR3: TGTGCCAGCAGAGAACAAGAGGAAGGTGCCAATGAGCAGTTCTTC.

This chain uses TRBV7-9 with TRBJ1-2, with D unclear. CDR1 and CDR2 (germline): SEHNR, FQNEAQ (reference sequence). V lost 5 bases to trimming and J lost 3 bases, with 19 bases between them. CDR3 length: 16 residues. CDR3 loop: CASSPRRGDFDYGYTF. The CDR3 DNA reads TGTGCCAGCAGCCCTAGGCGGGGTGACTTTGACTATGGCTACACCTTC.

This clonotype has only a few counts. The chain employs TRBV24-1 and TRBJ2-1, with TRBD2 matching over 7 bases. With 7 bases clipped from V and 5 bases from J, the junction kept 7 bases outside the gene matches. The CDR3 covers 14 residues. Germline CDR1 is KGHDR and CDR2 is SFDVKD. In DNA, the CDR3 is TGTGCCACCAGGGAGCGGGGTAAGAACAATGAGCAGTTCTTC. This encodes CATRERGKNNEQFF.

This clonotype was counted between two and nine times. V usage is TRBV5-4 and J usage is TRBJ2-3; 8 bases match TRBD2. This CDR3 is built from 14 residues. V was pared by 3 bases and J by 6 bases, with 6 bases of the junction left unmatched. Per the germline V gene, CDR1 is SGHNT and CDR2 is YYREEE (reference sequence). CDR3 nucleotide sequence: TGTGCCAGCAGCTCCGGACTAGCTCCCGATACGCAGTATTTT. This sequence encodes CASSSGLAPDTQYF. The complete variable domain, with remaining parts taken from reference TRBV5-4 and TRBJ2-3, reads ETGVTQSPTHLIKTRGQQVTLRCSSQSGHNTVSWYQQALGQGPQFIFQYYREEENGRGNFPPRFSGLQFPNYSSELNVNALELDDSALYLCASSSGLAPDTQYFGPGTRLTVL.

The J gene is TRBJ2-3, the V gene TRBV15; TRBD2 matches 12 bases. The germline CDR1 and CDR2 sequences are LNHNV and YYDKDF (reference sequence). With V trimmed by 6 bases and J by 6 bases, 4 bases remained unmatched. This CDR3 is built from 14 residues. The CDR3: CATRTSGGSDTQYF. The CDR3 DNA reads TGTGCCACCAGGACTAGCGGGGGATCGGATACGCAGTATTTT.

This clonotype was observed a few times. V usage is TRBV29-1 and J usage is TRBJ1-2, with unresolved D. Germline V lookup: CDR1 SQVTM, CDR2 ANQGSEA. V lost 2 bases and J lost 4, with 2 bases in between. The CDR3 sequence is 10 residues long. For the CDR3, the DNA is TGCAGCGTTGAACTCTATGGCTACACCTTC. Protein product: CSVELYGYTF.

Many counts were recorded for this clonotype. V gene TRBV7-9 combines with J gene TRBJ2-5; 10 bases map to TRBD1. V trimming: 3 bases; J trimming: 5 bases; junction bases outside the gene matches: 3. In germline, CDR1 is SEHNR, CDR2 FQNEAQ (reference sequence). The CDR3 has 14 amino acids. CDR3 loop: CASSLGQGLETQYF. Written as DNA, the CDR3 is TGTGCCAGCAGCTTGGGACAGGGGTTGGAGACCCAGTACTTC.

V gene TRBV28 combines with J gene TRBJ1-1, with D perhaps TRBD1 (6 bases). This CDR3 contains 16 residues. V shed 1 base and J shed 6 bases, with 18 bases lying between them. Germline lookup yields CDR1 MDHEN and CDR2 SYDVKM. CDR3 sequence: CASSLYRASIGSEAFF. CDR3 DNA sequence: TGTGCCAGCAGTTTATACAGGGCATCAATAGGGTCTGAAGCTTTCTTT.

V and J are TRBV27 and TRBJ1-1, with TRBD1 as a possible D gene (5 bases). V was trimmed by 0 bases and J by 5 bases, leaving 13 bases between them. The CDR3 is 15 residues long. The germline CDR1 and CDR2 sequences are MNHEY and SMNVEV (reference sequence). Here the CDR3 reads CASSLSPGMSTEAFF. The CDR3 DNA reads TGTGCCAGCAGTTTATCCCCAGGGATGAGTACTGAAGCTTTCTTT.